The following is a T cell receptor beta chain sequence with its context. Some clones are missing from TCRdb's copy, which holds only in-frame ones; the method was immunoSEQ multiplex PCR. The sample includes approximately 90,000 clones, 75% to 90% of them seen just once. The entry originates in a study of identifying expanded T cells in peripheral blood. The CDR3 contains 13 residues. Trimming cost V 1 base and J 3 bases, with 6 bases left between them. Germline V CDR1 and CDR2: MNHEY, SMNVEV (reference sequence). Specimen: blood. The chain links TRBV27 to TRBJ1-1, with D possibly being TRBD1 (5 bases). The sequence derives from a person aged 18 to 75 in good health. CDR3 coding DNA: TGTGCCAGCAGTTTATGGGGGGACACTGAAGCTTTCTTT. Translation: CASSLWGDTEAFF.